The rows below give T cell receptor beta chains drawn from one sample of a study of cytomegalovirus exposure and HLA in healthy donors. TCRdb's table, derived via immunoSEQ multiplex PCR, lists solely in-frame clones and lacks some. This sample has approximately 120,000 clones, with about 80% found just once. The material sequenced was PBMCs. The receptor set was obtained from a woman aged 50 to 60 in good health and CMV-seropositive. The CDR3 runs from the conserved cysteine through the conserved F or W. A D gene is named only where the DNA matches it firmly. The size of a clone is reported for some rows only, either as once, few or many, or as a class for expanded clones.

cdr3_length,d_call,j_call,clone_size,v_call,cdr3_nt,cdr3_aa
18,TRBD2,TRBJ2-3,-,TRBV11-2,TGTGCCAGCAGCCTAGTGCCTAGCGGTCCCGACCCCACAGATACGCAGTATTTT,CASSLVPSGPDPTDTQYF
17,TRBD2,TRBJ2-1,-,TRBV4-1,TGCGCCAGCAGCCAAGGATTGCTAGCGGGAGAATACAATGAGCAGTTCTTC,CASSQGLLAGEYNEQFF
16,TRBD2,TRBJ2-3,-,TRBV11-2,TGTGCCAGCAGCAAACGGACTAGCGGGGGGCAAGATACGCAGTATTTT,CASSKRTSGGQDTQYF
15,TRBD2,TRBJ2-1,once,TRBV5-6,TGTGCCAGCAGCTCGGGACTAGCGGGGCGGGATGAGCAGTTCTTC,CASSSGLAGRDEQFF
14,TRBD2,TRBJ2-7,once,TRBV19,TGTGCCAGTAGTCAAGCGGGAGGGCCTTACGAGCAGTACTTC,CASSQAGGPYEQYF
16,TRBD1,TRBJ1-6,-,TRBV5-3,TGTGCCAGAAGCTGTCAGGGGGCCTCCTATAATTCACCCCTCCACTTT,CARSCQGASYNSPLHF
14,TRBD1,TRBJ2-7,few,TRBV5-6,TGTGCCAGCAGCTCCGGGACAGGGATACTCGAGCAGTACTTC,CASSSGTGILEQYF
14,TRBD2,TRBJ2-2,-,TRBV10-2,TGCGCCAGCACTCTAGCGGGAAGCCCCGGGGAGCTGTTTTTT,CASTLAGSPGELFF
12,TRBD1,TRBJ2-7,-,TRBV6-6,TGTGCCAGCAGTCCGACAGGGAACGAGCAGTACTTC,CASSPTGNEQYF
13,-,TRBJ1-6,-,TRBV6-1,TGTGCCAGCAGTGAAGCCAACGGGGCACCCCTCCACTTT,CASSEANGAPLHF
16,-,TRBJ1-3,-,TRBV5-4,TGTGCCAGCAGCTTGGAGCCGGCCAGGGAAGGAAACACCATATATTTT,CASSLEPAREGNTIYF
13,-,TRBJ1-5,-,TRBV19,TGTGCCAGTAGTACGAGGGTGGACCAGCCCCAGCATTTT,CASSTRVDQPQHF
15,TRBD2,TRBJ2-1,-,TRBV18,TGTGCCAGCTCCCCTGGACTAGTCTCCTACAATGAGCAGTTCTTC,CASSPGLVSYNEQFF
16,TRBD2,TRBJ2-5,-,TRBV7-9,TGTGCCAGCAGCTTACGGACTAGCGGAAGTGGGGAGACCCAGTACTTC,CASSLRTSGSGETQYF
17,-,TRBJ2-2,-,TRBV7-9,TGTTCCAGCAGCTTAGCTACAGGGTCAGGTGGCACCGGGGAGCTGTTTTTT,CSSSLATGSGGTGELFF
14,-,TRBJ2-3,-,TRBV15,TGTGCCACCAGCAGAGACCTTTTCACAGATACGCAGTATTTT,CATSRDLFTDTQYF
17,TRBD1,TRBJ1-3,-,TRBV5-1,TGCGCCAGCAGCGAAGGGACAGGGTCTAGCTCTGGAAACACCATATATTTT,CASSEGTGSSSGNTIYF
11,-,TRBJ1-5,-,TRBV27,TGTGCCAGCAGTGCCGGCGGGCCCCAGCATTTT,CASSAGGPQHF
12,-,TRBJ2-7,-,TRBV29-1,TGCAGCGTTGAAGATCGGGGGACCGAGCAGTACTTC,CSVEDRGTEQYF
16,TRBD2,TRBJ2-3,-,TRBV9,TGTGCCAGCAGCGTAGAAGGACTAGCGGCCCTATATACGCAGTATTTT,CASSVEGLAALYTQYF
20,TRBD2,TRBJ2-3,-,TRBV15,TGTGCCACCAGCAGAGATAGGCTAGCGGGGAGCATACCTAGCACAGATACGCAGTATTTT,CATSRDRLAGSIPSTDTQYF
13,TRBD1,TRBJ2-1,-,TRBV10-3,TGTGCCATCAACGACGACAGGGGCAATGAGCAGTTCTTC,CAINDDRGNEQFF
14,-,TRBJ2-1,-,TRBV5-1,TGCGCCAGCAGCTTGGCGCCGGCACAGAATGAGCAGTTCTTC,CASSLAPAQNEQFF
15,-,TRBJ2-5,-,TRBV5-1,TGCGCCAGCAGCTTGGTGGCAGATCCGAAAGAGACCCAGTACTTC,CASSLVADPKETQYF
16,-,TRBJ1-4,-,TRBV2,TGTGCCAGCATTAGGGGTCCGGACCTCACTAATGAAAAACTGTTTTTT,CASIRGPDLTNEKLFF
15,-,TRBJ1-5,-,TRBV6-5,TGTGCCAGCAGTCTCAGGGCTAATAGCAATCAGCCCCAGCATTTT,CASSLRANSNQPQHF
14,TRBD1,TRBJ1-5,-,TRBV18,TGTGCCAGCTCACCAGGGACAGGGAATCAGCCCCAGCATTTT,CASSPGTGNQPQHF
18,TRBD1,TRBJ2-4,-,TRBV6-4,TGTGCCAGCAGTGAACAGGGGGTCGGGATTGGCTCCAAAAACATTCAGTACTTC,CASSEQGVGIGSKNIQYF
14,-,TRBJ1-5,-,TRBV10-3,TGTGCCATCAGCGCGGGAGCCGTCAATCAGCCCCAGCATTTT,CAISAGAVNQPQHF
15,TRBD1,TRBJ2-5,-,TRBV7-6,TGTGCCAGCAGCCCCTGGGACAGGAGGCAAGAGACCCAGTACTTC,CASSPWDRRQETQYF
14,TRBD2,TRBJ2-7,-,TRBV7-9,TGTGCCAGCAGGAAACTAGCGGGGGAGGACGAGCAGTACTTC,CASRKLAGEDEQYF
15,-,TRBJ2-3,-,TRBV13,TGTGCCAGCAGCTTTAGCGTTCCTAGCACAGATACGCAGTATTTT,CASSFSVPSTDTQYF